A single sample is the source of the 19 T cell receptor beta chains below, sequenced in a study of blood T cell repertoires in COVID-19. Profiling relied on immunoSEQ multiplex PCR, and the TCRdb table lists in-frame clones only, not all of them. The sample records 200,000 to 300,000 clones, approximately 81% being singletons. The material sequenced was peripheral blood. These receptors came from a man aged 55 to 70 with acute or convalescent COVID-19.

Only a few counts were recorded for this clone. DNA of the CDR3: TGTGCCAGCAGCAGCCGGGACAGAGGGGTCACTAATGAAAAACTGTTTTTT. This sequence encodes CASSSRDRGVTNEKLFF. The rearrangement uses TRBV21-1 and TRBJ1-4; the table's D call of TRBD1 was not tested on the DNA. TRBV21-1 is listed as a pseudogene. The length of the CDR3 is 17 residues.

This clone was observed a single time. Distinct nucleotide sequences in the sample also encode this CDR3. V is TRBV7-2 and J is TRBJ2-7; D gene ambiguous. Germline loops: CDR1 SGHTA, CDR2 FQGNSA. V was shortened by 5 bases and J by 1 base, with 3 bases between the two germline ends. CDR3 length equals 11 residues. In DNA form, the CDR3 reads TGTGCCAGCAGCCTTTCCTACGAGCAGTACTTC. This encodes CASSLSYEQYF.

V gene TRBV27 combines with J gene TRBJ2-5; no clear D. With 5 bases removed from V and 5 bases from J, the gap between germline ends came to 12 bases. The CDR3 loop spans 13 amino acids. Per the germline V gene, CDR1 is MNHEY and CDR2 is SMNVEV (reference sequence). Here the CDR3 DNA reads TGTGCCAGCAGTCCCTCATTCGAGGAGACCCAGTACTTC. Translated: CASSPSFEETQYF.

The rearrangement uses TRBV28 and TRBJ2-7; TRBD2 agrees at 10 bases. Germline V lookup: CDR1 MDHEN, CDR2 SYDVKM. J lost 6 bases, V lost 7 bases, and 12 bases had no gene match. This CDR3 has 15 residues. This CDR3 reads CASTLPTSGRAEQYF. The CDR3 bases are TGTGCCAGCACCCTCCCCACGAGCGGGAGGGCCGAGCAGTACTTC.

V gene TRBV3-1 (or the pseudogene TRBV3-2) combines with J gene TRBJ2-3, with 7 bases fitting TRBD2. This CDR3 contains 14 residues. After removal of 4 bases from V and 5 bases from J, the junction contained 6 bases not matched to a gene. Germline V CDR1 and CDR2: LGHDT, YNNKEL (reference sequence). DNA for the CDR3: TGTGCCAGCAGCCTTAGCGGGTCAGGAGATACGCAGTATTTT. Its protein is CASSLSGSGDTQYF.

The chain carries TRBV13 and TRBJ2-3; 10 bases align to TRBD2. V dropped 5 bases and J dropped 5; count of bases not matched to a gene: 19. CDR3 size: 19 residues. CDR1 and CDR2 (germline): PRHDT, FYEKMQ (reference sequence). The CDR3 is CASSRAPVLAGVPRDTQYF. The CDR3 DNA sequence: TGTGCCAGCAGCCGAGCGCCCGTCCTAGCGGGGGTACCGCGAGATACGCAGTATTTT.

CDR3: CASSQLVQETQYF. As DNA, the CDR3 is TGTGCCAGCAGTCAACTCGTACAAGAGACCCAGTACTTC. This rearrangement joins TRBV12-3 or TRBV12-4 to TRBJ2-5; unclear D gene. V was pared by 5 bases and J by 2 bases, with 9 bases between. The CDR3 consists of 13 residues.

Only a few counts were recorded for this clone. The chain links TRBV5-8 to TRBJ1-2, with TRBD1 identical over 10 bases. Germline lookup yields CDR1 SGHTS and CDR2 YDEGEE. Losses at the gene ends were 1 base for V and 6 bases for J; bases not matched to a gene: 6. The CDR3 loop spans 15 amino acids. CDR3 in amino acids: CASSLWAGTGDGYTF. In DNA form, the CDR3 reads TGTGCCAGCAGCTTGTGGGCCGGGACAGGGGATGGCTACACCTTC.

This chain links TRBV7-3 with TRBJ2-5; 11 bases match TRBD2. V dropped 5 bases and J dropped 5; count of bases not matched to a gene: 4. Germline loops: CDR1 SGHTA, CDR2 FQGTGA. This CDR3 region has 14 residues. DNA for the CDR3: TGTGCCAGCAGCAAACTAGCGGGGGTGGAGACCCAGTACTTC. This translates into CASSKLAGVETQYF. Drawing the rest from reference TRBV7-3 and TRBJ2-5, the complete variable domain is GAGVSQTPSNKVTEKGKYVELRCDPISGHTALYWYRQSLGQGPEFLIYFQGTGAADDSGLPNDRFFAVRPEGSVSTLKIQRTERGDSAVYLCASSKLAGVETQYFGPGTRLLVL.

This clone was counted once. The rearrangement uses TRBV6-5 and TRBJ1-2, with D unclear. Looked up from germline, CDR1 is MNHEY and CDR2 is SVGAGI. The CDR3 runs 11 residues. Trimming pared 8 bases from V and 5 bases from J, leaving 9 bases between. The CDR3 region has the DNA TGTGCCAGCTGGACTGAGTATGGCTACACCTTC. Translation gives CASWTEYGYTF.

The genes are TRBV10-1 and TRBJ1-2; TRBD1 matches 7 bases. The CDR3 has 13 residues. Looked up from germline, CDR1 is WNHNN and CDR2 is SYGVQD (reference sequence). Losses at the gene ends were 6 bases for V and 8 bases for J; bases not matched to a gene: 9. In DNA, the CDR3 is TGCGCCAGCAGCACCGGGACAGCCGGGGGCTACACCTTC. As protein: CASSTGTAGGYTF.

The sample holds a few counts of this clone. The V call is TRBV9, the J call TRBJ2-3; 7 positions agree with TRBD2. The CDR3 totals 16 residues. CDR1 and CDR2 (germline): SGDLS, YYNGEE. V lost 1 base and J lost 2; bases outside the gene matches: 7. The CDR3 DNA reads TGTGCCAGCAGCGTAAGGTGGGAGGGCAACACAGATACGCAGTATTTT. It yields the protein CASSVRWEGNTDTQYF.

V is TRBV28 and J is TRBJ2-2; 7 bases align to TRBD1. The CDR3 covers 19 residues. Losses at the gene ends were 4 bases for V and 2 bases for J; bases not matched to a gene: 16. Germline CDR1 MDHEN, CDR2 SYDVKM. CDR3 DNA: TGTGCCAGCAGTTCCCCCGGGACAGACACAGTGATCAACACCGGGGAGCTGTTTTTT. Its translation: CASSSPGTDTVINTGELFF.

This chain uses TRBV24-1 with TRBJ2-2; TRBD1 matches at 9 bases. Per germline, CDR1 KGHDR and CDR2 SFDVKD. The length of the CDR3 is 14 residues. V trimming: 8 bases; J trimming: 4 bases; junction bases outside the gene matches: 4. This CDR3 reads CATMPGQGTGELFF. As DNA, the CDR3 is TGTGCCACCATGCCGGGACAGGGCACCGGGGAGCTGTTTTTT.

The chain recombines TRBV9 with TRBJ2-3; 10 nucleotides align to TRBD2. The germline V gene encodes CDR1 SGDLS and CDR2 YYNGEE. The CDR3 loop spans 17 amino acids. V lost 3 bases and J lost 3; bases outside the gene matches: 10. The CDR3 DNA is TGTGCCAGCAGCGCTAACCCTAGCGGGAGAGTAACAGATACGCAGTATTTT. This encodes CASSANPSGRVTDTQYF.

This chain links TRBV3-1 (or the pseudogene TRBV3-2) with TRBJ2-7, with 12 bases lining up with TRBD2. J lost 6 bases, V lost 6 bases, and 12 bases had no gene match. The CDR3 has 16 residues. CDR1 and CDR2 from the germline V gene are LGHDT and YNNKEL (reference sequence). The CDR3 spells CASRPVRTSGEGEQYF. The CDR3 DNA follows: TGTGCCAGCAGACCTGTTAGGACTAGCGGGGAAGGCGAGCAGTACTTC.

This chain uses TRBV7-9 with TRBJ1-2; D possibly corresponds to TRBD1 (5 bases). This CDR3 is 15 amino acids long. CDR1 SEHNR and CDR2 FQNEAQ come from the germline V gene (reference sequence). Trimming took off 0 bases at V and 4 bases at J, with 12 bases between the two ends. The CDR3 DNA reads TGTGCCAGCAGCTTAGCGGGGGGGACGGCCTATGGCTACACCTTC. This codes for CASSLAGGTAYGYTF.

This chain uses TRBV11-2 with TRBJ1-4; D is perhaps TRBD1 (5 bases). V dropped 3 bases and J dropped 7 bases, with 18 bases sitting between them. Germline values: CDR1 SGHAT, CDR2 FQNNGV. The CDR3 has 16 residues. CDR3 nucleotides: TGTGCCAGCAGCTTCCTGCGGGGGGGGGAGAGTGAAAAACTGTTTTTT. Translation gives CASSFLRGGESEKLFF.

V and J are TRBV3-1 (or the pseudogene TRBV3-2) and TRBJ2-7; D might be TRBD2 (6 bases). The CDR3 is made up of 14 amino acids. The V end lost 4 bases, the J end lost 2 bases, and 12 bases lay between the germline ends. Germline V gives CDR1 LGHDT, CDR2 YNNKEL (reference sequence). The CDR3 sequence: CASSPGRGPYEQYF. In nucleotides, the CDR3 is TGTGCCAGCAGCCCTGGGCGGGGACCCTACGAGCAGTACTTC.